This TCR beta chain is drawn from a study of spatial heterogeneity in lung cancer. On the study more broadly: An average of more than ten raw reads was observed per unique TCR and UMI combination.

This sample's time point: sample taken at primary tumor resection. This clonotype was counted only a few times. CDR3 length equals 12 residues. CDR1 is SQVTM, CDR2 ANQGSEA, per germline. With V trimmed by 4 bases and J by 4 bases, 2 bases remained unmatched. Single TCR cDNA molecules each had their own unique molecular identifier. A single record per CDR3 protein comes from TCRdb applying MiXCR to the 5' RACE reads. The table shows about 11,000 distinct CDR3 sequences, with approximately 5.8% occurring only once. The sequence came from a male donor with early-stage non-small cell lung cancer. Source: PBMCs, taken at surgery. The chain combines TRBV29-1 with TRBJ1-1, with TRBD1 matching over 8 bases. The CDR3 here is CSVATGGTEAFF. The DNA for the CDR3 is TGCAGCGTTGCCACAGGGGGCACTGAAGCTTTCTTT.